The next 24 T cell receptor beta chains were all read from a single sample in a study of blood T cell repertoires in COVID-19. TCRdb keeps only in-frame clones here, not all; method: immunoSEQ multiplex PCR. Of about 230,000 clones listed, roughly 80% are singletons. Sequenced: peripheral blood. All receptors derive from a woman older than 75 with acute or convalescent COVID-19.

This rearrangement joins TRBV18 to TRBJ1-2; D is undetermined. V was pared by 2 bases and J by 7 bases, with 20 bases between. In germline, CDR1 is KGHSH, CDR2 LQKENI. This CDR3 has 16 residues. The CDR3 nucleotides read TGTGCCAGCTCACCAACACAGTCGGTTAACGGAGGTGGCTACACCTTC. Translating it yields CASSPTQSVNGGGYTF.

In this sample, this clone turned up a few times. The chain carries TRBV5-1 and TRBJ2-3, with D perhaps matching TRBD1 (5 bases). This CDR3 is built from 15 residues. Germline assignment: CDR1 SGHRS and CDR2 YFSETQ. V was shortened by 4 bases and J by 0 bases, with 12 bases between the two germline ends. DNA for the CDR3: TGCGCCAGCAGCCCAAGACAGCAAAGCACAGATACGCAGTATTTT. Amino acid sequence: CASSPRQQSTDTQYF.

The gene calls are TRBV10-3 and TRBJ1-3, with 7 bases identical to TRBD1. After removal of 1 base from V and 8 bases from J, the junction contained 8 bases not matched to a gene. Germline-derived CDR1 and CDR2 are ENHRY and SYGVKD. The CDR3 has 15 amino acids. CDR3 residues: CAISEFGQVSDTIYF. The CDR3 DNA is TGTGCCATCAGTGAGTTCGGACAGGTTTCGGACACCATATATTTT.

The CDR3 here is CASSALGVAGPYNEQFF. CDR3 coding DNA: TGTGCCAGCAGCGCCCTCGGTGTAGCGGGCCCCTACAATGAGCAGTTCTTC. The rearrangement uses TRBV25-1 and TRBJ2-1; 7 bases fit TRBD2. V shed 6 bases and J 2 bases; nucleotides not matched to a gene: 13. CDR3 length: 17 residues. Germline values: CDR1 MGHDK, CDR2 SYGVNS.

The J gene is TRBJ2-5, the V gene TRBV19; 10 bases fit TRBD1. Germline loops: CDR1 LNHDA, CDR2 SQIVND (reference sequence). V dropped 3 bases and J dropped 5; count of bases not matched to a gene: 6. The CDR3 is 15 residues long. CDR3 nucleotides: TGTGCCAGTAGTATTAAGCGGACAGGGGGGGAGACCCAGTACTTC. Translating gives CASSIKRTGGETQYF.

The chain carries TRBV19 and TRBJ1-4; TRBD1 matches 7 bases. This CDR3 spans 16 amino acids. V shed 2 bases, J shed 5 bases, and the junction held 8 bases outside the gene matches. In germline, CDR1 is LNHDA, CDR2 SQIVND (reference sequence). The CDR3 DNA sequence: TGTGCCAGTAGTATAAGGTTGGGGACAGCAAATGAAAAACTGTTTTTT. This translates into CASSIRLGTANEKLFF.

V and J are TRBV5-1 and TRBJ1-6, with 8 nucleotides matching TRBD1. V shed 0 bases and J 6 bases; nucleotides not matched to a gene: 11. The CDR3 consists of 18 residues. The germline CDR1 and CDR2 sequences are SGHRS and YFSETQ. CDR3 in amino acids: CASSLARAGGWSNSPLHF. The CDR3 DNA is TGCGCCAGCAGCTTGGCCCGGGCAGGGGGCTGGAGTAATTCACCCCTCCACTTT.

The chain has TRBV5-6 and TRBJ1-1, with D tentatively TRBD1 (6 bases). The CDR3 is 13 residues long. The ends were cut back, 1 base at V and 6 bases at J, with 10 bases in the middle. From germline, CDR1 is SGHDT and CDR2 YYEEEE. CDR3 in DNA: TGTGCCAGCAGCTTGTTCAGGGGCGCTGAAGCTTTCTTT. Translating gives CASSLFRGAEAFF.

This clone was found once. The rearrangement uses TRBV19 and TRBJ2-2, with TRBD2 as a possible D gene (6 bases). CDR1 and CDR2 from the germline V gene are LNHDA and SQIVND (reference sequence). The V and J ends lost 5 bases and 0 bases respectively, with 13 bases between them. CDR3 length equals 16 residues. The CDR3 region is CASSAFSGTNTGELFF. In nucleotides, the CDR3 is TGTGCCAGTAGTGCCTTTAGCGGCACGAACACCGGGGAGCTGTTTTTT.

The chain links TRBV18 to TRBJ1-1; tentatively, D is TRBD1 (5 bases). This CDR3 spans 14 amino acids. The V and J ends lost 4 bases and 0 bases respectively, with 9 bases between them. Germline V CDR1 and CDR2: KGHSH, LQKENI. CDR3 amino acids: CASSRAGLNTEAFF. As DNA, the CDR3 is TGTGCCAGCTCACGGGCGGGGCTGAACACTGAAGCTTTCTTT.

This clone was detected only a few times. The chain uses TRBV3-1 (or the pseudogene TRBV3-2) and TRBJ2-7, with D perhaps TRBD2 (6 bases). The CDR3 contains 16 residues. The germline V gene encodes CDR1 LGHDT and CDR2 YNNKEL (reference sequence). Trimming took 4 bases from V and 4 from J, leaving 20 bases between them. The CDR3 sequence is CASSLTPGVRQYEQYF. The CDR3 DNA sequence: TGTGCCAGCAGCCTTACCCCGGGGGTGCGGCAATACGAGCAGTACTTC.

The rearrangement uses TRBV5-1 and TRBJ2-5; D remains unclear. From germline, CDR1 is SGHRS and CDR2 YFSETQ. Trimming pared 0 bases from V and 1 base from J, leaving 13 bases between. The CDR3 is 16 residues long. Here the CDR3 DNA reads TGCGCCAGCAGCTTGGCGGCAGGCCATTCCCAAGAGACCCAGTACTTC. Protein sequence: CASSLAAGHSQETQYF.

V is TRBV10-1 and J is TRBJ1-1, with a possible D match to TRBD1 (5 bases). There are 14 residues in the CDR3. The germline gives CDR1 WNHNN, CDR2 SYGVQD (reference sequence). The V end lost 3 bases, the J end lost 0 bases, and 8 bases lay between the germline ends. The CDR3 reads CASSERGMNTEAFF. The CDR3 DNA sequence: TGCGCCAGCAGTGAAAGGGGAATGAACACTGAAGCTTTCTTT.

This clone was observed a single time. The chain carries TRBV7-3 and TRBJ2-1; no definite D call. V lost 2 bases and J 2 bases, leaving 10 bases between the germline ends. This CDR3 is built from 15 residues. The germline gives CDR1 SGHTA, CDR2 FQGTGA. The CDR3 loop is CASSLSVGTYNEQFF. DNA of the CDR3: TGTGCCAGCAGCTTATCCGTTGGCACCTACAATGAGCAGTTCTTC.

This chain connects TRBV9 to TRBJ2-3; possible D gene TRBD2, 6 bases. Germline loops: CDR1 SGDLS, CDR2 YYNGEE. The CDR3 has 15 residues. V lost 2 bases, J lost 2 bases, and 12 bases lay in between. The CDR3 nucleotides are TGTGCCAGCAGCGTCACCGGGACTCACACAGATACGCAGTATTTT. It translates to CASSVTGTHTDTQYF.

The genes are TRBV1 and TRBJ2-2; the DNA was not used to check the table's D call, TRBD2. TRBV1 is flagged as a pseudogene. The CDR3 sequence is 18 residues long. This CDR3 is CTSSQDAGGGFGTGELFF. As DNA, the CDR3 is TGCACCAGCAGCCAAGACGCGGGAGGAGGTTTTGGCACCGGGGAGCTGTTTTTT.

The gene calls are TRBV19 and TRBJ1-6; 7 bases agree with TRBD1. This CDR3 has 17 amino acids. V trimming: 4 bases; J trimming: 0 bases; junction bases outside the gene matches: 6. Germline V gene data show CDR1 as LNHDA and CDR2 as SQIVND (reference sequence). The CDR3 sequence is CASSKEGASSYNSPLHF. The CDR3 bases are TGTGCCAGTAGTAAGGAGGGGGCGAGCTCCTATAATTCACCCCTCCACTTT.

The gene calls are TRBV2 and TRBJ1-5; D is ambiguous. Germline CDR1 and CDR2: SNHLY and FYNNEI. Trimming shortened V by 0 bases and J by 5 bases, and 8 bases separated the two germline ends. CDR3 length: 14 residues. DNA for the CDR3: TGTGCCAGCAGTGAAGCCTGGCCGTATCAGCCCCAGCATTTT. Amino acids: CASSEAWPYQPQHF.

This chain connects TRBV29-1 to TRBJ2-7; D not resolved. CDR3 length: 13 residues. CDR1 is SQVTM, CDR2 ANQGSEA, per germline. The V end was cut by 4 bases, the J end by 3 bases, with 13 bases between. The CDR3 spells CSVALQANYEQYF. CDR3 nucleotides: TGCAGCGTTGCTCTCCAGGCAAACTACGAGCAGTACTTC.

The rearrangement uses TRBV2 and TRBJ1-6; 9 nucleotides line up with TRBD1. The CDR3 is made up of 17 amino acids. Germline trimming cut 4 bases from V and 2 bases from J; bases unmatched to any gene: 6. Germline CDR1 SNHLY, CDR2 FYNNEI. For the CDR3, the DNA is TGTGCCAGCAGTGTCGGGACAGGGAGCCCCTATAATTCACCCCTCCACTTT. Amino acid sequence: CASSVGTGSPYNSPLHF.

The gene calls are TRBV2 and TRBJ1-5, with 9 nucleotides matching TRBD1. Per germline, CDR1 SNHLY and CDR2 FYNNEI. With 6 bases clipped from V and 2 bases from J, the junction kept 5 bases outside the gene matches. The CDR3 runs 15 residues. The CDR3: CASRRDRVGNQPQHF. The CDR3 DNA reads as TGTGCCAGCAGAAGGGACAGGGTGGGCAATCAGCCCCAGCATTTT.

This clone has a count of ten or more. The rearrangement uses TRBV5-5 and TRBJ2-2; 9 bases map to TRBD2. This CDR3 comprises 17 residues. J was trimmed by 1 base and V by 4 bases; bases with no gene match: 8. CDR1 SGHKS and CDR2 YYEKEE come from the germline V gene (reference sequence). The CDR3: CASSLAAGGVNTGELFF. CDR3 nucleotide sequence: TGTGCCAGCAGCCTGGCAGCGGGGGGTGTGAACACCGGGGAGCTGTTTTTT.

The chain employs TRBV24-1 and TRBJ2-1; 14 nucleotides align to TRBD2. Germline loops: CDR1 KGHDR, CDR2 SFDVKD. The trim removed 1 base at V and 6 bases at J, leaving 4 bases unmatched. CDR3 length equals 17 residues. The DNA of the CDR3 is TGTGCCACCAGTGATTTTAGGACTAGCGGGAGGCCCAATGAGCAGTTCTTC. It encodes CATSDFRTSGRPNEQFF.

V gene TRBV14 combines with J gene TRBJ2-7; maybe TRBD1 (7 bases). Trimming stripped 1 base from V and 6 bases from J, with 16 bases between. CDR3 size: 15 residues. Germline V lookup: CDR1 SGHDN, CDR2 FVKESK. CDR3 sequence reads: CASSQVGNRGGEQYF. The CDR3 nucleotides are TGTGCCAGCAGCCAAGTCGGGAACAGGGGAGGCGAGCAGTACTTC.